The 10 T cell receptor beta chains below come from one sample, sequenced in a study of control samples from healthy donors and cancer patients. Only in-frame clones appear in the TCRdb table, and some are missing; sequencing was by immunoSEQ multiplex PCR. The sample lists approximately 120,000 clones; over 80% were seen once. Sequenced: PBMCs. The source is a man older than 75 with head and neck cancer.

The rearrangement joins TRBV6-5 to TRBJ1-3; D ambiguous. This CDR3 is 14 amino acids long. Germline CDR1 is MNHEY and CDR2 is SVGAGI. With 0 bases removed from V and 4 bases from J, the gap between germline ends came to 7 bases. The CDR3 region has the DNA TGTGCCAGCAGTTACTCAGGGTCAGGAAACACCATATATTTT. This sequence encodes CASSYSGSGNTIYF.

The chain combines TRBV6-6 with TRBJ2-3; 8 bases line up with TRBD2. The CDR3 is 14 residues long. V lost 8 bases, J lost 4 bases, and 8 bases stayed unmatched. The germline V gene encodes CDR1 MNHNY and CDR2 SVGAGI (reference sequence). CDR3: CASRKAGVADTQYF. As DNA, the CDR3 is TGTGCCAGCCGAAAAGCGGGAGTCGCAGATACGCAGTATTTT.

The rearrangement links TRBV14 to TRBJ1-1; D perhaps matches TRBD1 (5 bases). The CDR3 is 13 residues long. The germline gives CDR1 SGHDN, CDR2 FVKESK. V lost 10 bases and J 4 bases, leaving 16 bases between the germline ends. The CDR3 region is CATSEGIGTEAFF. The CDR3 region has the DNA TGTGCCACCTCAGAGGGGATTGGCACTGAAGCTTTCTTT.

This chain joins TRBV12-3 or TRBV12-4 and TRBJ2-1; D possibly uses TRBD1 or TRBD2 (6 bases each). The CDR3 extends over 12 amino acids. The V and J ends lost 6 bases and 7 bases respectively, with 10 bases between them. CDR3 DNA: TGTGCCAGCAGCCTAGGGGGGAATGAGCAGTTCTTC. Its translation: CASSLGGNEQFF.

The CDR3 protein is CASSPLAGGSNEQFF. In DNA form, the CDR3 reads TGTGCCAGCAGCCCTCTAGCGGGAGGTTCCAATGAGCAGTTCTTC. V and J are TRBV6-2 or TRBV6-3 and TRBJ2-1; 11 positions agree with TRBD2. Germline V lookup: CDR1 MNHEY, CDR2 SVGEGT. J was trimmed by 6 bases and V by 6 bases; bases with no gene match: 7. The CDR3 is 15 residues long.

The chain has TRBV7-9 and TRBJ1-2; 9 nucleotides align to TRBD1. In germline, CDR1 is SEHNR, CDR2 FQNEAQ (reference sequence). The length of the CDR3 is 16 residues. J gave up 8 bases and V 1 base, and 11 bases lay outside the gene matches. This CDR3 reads CASSLGPGQGTMGYTF. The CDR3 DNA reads TGTGCCAGCAGCTTAGGCCCTGGACAGGGGACTATGGGCTACACCTTC. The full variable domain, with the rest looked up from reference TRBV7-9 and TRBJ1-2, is DTGVSQNPRHKITKRGQNVTFRCDPISEHNRLYWYRQTLGQGPEFLTYFQNEAQLEKSRLLSDRFSAERPKGSFSTLEIQRTEQGDSAMYLCASSLGPGQGTMGYTFGSGTRLTVV.

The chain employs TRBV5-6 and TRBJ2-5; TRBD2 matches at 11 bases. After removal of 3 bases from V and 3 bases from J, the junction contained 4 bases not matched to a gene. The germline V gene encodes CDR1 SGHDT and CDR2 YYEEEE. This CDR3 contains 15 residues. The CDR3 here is CASSWEGLAEETQYF. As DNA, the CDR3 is TGTGCCAGCAGCTGGGAGGGACTAGCGGAAGAGACCCAGTACTTC.

CDR3 residues: CASSESGGGLDTQYF. DNA for the CDR3: TGTGCCAGCAGTGAATCGGGGGGGGGCTTGGATACGCAGTATTTT. The V call is TRBV6-1, the J call TRBJ2-3; 8 bases agree with TRBD2. V lost 2 bases, J lost 6 bases, and 7 bases stayed unmatched. The CDR3 has 15 amino acids. CDR1 is MNHNS, CDR2 SASEGT, per germline.

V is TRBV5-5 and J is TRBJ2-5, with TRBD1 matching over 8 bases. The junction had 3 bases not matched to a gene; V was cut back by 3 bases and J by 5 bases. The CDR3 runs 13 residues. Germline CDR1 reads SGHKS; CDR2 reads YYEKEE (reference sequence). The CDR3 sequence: CASSSTGAETQYF. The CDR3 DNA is TGTGCCAGCAGCTCGACAGGGGCGGAGACCCAGTACTTC. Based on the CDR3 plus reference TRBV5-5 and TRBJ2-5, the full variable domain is DAGVTQSPTHLIKTRGQQVTLRCSPISGHKSVSWYQQVLGQGPQFIFQYYEKEERGRGNFPDRFSARQFPNYSSELNVNALLLGDSALYLCASSSTGAETQYFGPGTRLLVL.

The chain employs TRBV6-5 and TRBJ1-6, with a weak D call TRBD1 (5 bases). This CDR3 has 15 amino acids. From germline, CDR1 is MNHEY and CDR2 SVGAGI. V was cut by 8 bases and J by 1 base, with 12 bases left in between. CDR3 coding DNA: TGTGCCAGCCTGCCCGGGGGATCCTATAATTCACCCCTCCACTTT. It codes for CASLPGGSYNSPLHF.